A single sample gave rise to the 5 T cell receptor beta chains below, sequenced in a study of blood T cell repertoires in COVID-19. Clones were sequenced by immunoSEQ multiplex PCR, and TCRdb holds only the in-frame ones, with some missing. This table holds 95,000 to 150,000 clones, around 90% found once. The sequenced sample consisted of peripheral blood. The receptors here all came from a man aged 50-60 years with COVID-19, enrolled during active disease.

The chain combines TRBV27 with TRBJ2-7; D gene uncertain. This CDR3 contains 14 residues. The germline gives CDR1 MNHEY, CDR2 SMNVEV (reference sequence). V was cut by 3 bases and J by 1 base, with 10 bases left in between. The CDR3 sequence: CASSFSIRSYEQYF. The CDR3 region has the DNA TGTGCCAGCAGTTTCTCTATCAGGTCCTACGAGCAGTACTTC.

Here the CDR3 DNA reads TGTGCCACCAGTGATGCTGATGGAGAAACCTACAATGAGCAGTTCTTC. This sequence encodes CATSDADGETYNEQFF. The chain links TRBV24-1 to TRBJ2-1, with D unclear. Looked up from germline, CDR1 is KGHDR and CDR2 is SFDVKD. V was clipped by 3 bases and J by 2 bases, with 13 bases between them. The CDR3 sequence is 16 residues long.

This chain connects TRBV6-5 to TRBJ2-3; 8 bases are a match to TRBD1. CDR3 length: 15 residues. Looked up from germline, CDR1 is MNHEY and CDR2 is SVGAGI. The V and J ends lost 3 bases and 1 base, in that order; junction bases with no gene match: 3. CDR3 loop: CASSYQTGGTDTQYF. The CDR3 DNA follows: TGTGCCAGCAGTTATCAGACAGGGGGCACAGATACGCAGTATTTT.

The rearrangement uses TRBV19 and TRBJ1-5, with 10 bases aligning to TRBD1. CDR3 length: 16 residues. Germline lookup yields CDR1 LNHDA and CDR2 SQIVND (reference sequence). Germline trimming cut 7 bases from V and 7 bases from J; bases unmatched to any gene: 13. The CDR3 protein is CASTQRRDRGGQPQHF. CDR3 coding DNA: TGTGCCAGTACCCAAAGGAGGGACAGGGGTGGACAGCCCCAGCATTTT. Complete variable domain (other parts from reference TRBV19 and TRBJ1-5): DGGITQSPKYLFRKEGQNVTLSCEQNLNHDAMYWYRQDPGQGLRLIYYSQIVNDFQKGDIAEGYSVSREKKESFPLTVTSAQKNPTAFYLCASTQRRDRGGQPQHFGDGTRLSIL.

The CDR3 spells CAISPRGWHEQYF. DNA of the CDR3: TGTGCCATCAGCCCCAGGGGGTGGCACGAGCAGTACTTC. The V call is TRBV10-3, the J call TRBJ2-7; 7 nucleotides align to TRBD1. Germline assignment: CDR1 ENHRY and CDR2 SYGVKD. Germline trimming cut 6 bases from V and 5 bases from J; bases unmatched to any gene: 7. This CDR3 contains 13 residues.